These 27 T cell receptor beta chains share one sample of origin, sequenced in a study of identical twins. TCRdb used MiXCR to reprocess the 5' RACE reads, holding one entry per CDR3 protein. This table holds nearly 900,000 distinct CDR3 sequences, approximately 13% found once. The sample was also linked to a second study, of yellow fever vaccine responses in identical twins.

Sequencing was done on a sample of PBMCs. The receptors stem from a woman in her late teens or twenties in good health.

Only a few counts were recorded for this clonotype. The V and J genes are TRBV5-1 and TRBJ1-1; 9 bases are shared with TRBD1. Per the germline V gene, CDR1 is SGHRS and CDR2 is YFSETQ. With 3 bases clipped from V and 3 bases from J, the junction kept 6 bases outside the gene matches. CDR3 size: 15 residues. The CDR3 is CASSSQGAADTEAFF. CDR3 coding DNA: TGCGCCAGCAGCTCACAGGGGGCGGCGGACACTGAAGCTTTCTTT.

This clonotype was found a few times. The chain recombines TRBV5-6 with TRBJ2-2, with 11 bases fitting TRBD2. Trimming cost V 6 bases and J 6 bases; bases outside gene matches: 4. CDR1 SGHDT and CDR2 YYEEEE come from the germline V gene. The CDR3 is 14 amino acids. The CDR3 here is CASNRLAGPGELFF. The CDR3 DNA reads TGTGCCAGCAACCGACTAGCGGGGCCCGGGGAGCTGTTTTTT.

This clonotype was recorded a few times. This rearrangement joins TRBV5-1 to TRBJ2-5; no clear D gene. This CDR3 contains 14 residues. The germline V gene has CDR1 SGHRS and CDR2 YFSETQ. V was clipped by 1 base and J by 0 bases, with 7 bases between them. This CDR3 is CASSLQDNQETQYF. Here the CDR3 DNA reads TGCGCCAGCAGCTTGCAAGACAACCAAGAGACCCAGTACTTC.

This clonotype was picked up a small number of times. The CDR3 protein is CASSLTTPSYEQYF. CDR3 in DNA: TGCGCCAGCAGCTTGACAACCCCCTCCTACGAGCAGTACTTC. The rearrangement joins TRBV5-1 to TRBJ2-7, with no clear D. V gave up 1 base and J gave up 0 bases, with 8 bases separating them. CDR3 size: 14 residues. Germline CDR1 and CDR2: SGHRS and YFSETQ.

This chain connects TRBV12-3 or TRBV12-4 to TRBJ2-7; tentative D call: TRBD1 (6 bases). The CDR3 extends over 15 amino acids. The V and J ends lost 3 bases and 2 bases respectively, with 14 bases between them. The CDR3 DNA follows: TGTGCCAGCAGTTTTCGACCAGGGGCGACCTACGAGCAGTACGTC. Amino acid sequence: CASSFRPGATYEQYV.

CDR3 coding DNA: TGTGCCAGCAGTTACATACGGGGCCTACGCACAGATACGCAGTATTTT. As protein: CASSYIRGLRTDTQYF. V gene TRBV6-2 or TRBV6-3 combines with J gene TRBJ2-3; D tentatively reads TRBD1 or TRBD2 (5 bases each). V lost 2 bases and J 1 base, leaving 13 bases between the germline ends. The CDR3 contains 16 residues. From germline, CDR1 is MNHEY and CDR2 SVGEGT.

V gene TRBV20-1 combines with J gene TRBJ2-7, with TRBD2 matching 9 bases. This CDR3 contains 15 residues. Germline CDR1 DFQATT, CDR2 SNEGSKA (reference sequence). Trimming at V came to 3 bases and at J to 6 bases, leaving 12 bases not matched to a gene. Here the CDR3 reads CSASENSGRPLEQYF. The CDR3 bases are TGCAGTGCTAGTGAAAATAGCGGGAGACCCCTCGAGCAGTACTTC.

In this sample, this clonotype turned up a few times. The chain links TRBV4-1 to TRBJ2-3, with 12 bases matching TRBD2. The CDR3 loop spans 16 amino acids. In germline, CDR1 is MGHRA, CDR2 YSYEKL. V lost 4 bases, J lost 3 bases, and 5 bases stayed unmatched. CDR3 coding DNA: TGCGCCAGCAGCCTCAGACTAGCGGGGGAAACAGATACGCAGTATTTT. Its translation is CASSLRLAGETDTQYF.

This clonotype has only a few counts. The J gene is TRBJ1-6, the V gene TRBV5-1; D is undetermined. The length of the CDR3 is 15 residues. Trimming left V 2 bases short and J 6 bases short, with 12 bases between. Germline V lookup: CDR1 SGHRS, CDR2 YFSETQ. In nucleotides, the CDR3 is TGCGCCAGCAGCTTAATGGAGACGGGTAATTCACCCCTCCACTTT. Translation gives CASSLMETGNSPLHF.

The V call is TRBV10-3, the J call TRBJ2-5; D call uncertain. CDR3 length equals 14 residues. Trimming cost V 4 bases and J 4 bases, with 13 bases left between them. Germline-derived CDR1 and CDR2 are ENHRY and SYGVKD. CDR3 in amino acids: CAISGEAGSETQYF. CDR3 coding DNA: TGTGCCATCAGTGGCGAGGCTGGCTCAGAGACCCAGTACTTC.

The chain joins TRBV5-1 to TRBJ2-6; 13 bases match TRBD2. The germline V gene encodes CDR1 SGHRS and CDR2 YFSETQ. This CDR3 region has 20 residues. Trimming cost V 4 bases and J 0 bases; bases outside gene matches: 10. Here the CDR3 reads CASSPGLAGIIGSGANVLTF. The CDR3 DNA reads as TGCGCCAGCAGCCCGGGACTAGCGGGGATAATCGGCTCTGGGGCCAACGTCCTGACTTTC.

The chain recombines TRBV20-1 with TRBJ2-5; TRBD1 matches at 7 bases. The germline V gene encodes CDR1 DFQATT and CDR2 SNEGSKA (reference sequence). The CDR3 is 15 amino acids. With 6 bases clipped from V and 6 bases from J, the junction kept 16 bases outside the gene matches. CDR3 protein: CSAFSTDRLRKTQYF. The CDR3 region has the DNA TGCAGTGCCTTTTCAACGGACAGGCTTAGGAAGACCCAGTACTTC.

This clonotype was observed at least ten times. The genes are TRBV25-1 and TRBJ1-5; D uncertain. Trimming pared 5 bases from V and 1 base from J, leaving 9 bases between. The CDR3 length is 14 residues. Germline assignment: CDR1 MGHDK and CDR2 SYGVNS. This CDR3 reads CASSTPVSNQPQHF. The CDR3 coding sequence is TGTGCCAGCAGTACCCCTGTGAGCAATCAGCCCCAGCATTTT.

This sequence joins TRBV28 and TRBJ1-6; no clear D gene. Germline values: CDR1 MDHEN, CDR2 SYDVKM. V lost 7 bases to trimming and J lost 3 bases, with 13 bases between them. The CDR3 length is 15 residues. CDR3 coding DNA: TGTGCCAGCAAGTTATACTCCAGCTATAATTCACCCCTCCACTTT. The encoded protein is CASKLYSSYNSPLHF. Drawing the rest from reference TRBV28 and TRBJ1-6, the complete variable domain is DVKVTQSSRYLVKRTGEKVFLECVQDMDHENMFWYRQDPGLGLRLIYFSYDVKMKEKGDIPEGYSVSREKKERFSLILESASTNQTSMYLCASKLYSSYNSPLHFGNGTRLTVT.

The chain couples TRBV19 to TRBJ2-2, with unresolved D. Germline lookup yields CDR1 LNHDA and CDR2 SQIVND (reference sequence). V was shortened by 7 bases and J by 4 bases, with 10 bases between the two germline ends. CDR3 length: 13 amino acids. The CDR3 nucleotides are TGTGCCAGTACCGCCTTAGGCACCGGGGAGCTGTTTTTT. This codes for CASTALGTGELFF.

This clonotype was detected only a few times. J is TRBJ2-5 and V is TRBV15; no clear D. V lost 0 bases to trimming and J lost 5 bases, with 10 bases between them. Germline CDR1 reads LNHNV; CDR2 reads YYDKDF (reference sequence). The CDR3 contains 14 residues. The CDR3 here is CATSRDLSGETQYF. The CDR3 nucleotides are TGTGCCACCAGCAGAGATCTTAGTGGGGAGACCCAGTACTTC.

V usage is TRBV27 and J usage is TRBJ1-5, with D perhaps matching TRBD1 (6 bases). This CDR3 has 13 amino acids. Trimming left V 5 bases short and J 7 bases short, with 12 bases between. Germline CDR1 reads MNHEY; CDR2 reads SMNVEV (reference sequence). CDR3 sequence reads: CASSPGVRQPQHF. The CDR3 DNA sequence: TGTGCCAGCAGTCCAGGGGTAAGGCAGCCCCAGCATTTT.

This clonotype was observed a handful of times. The CDR3 nucleotides read TGCAGCGTTGTCGACAGGCGGTACACTGAAGCTTTCTTT. Protein: CSVVDRRYTEAFF. The chain is built from TRBV29-1 and TRBJ1-1; a weak D match, TRBD1 (6 bases). CDR1 and CDR2 (germline): SQVTM, ANQGSEA. The CDR3 covers 13 residues. Trimming stripped 4 bases from V and 3 bases from J, with 12 bases between. The full variable domain, completed using reference TRBV29-1 and TRBJ1-1, is SAVISQKPSRDICQRGTSLTIQCQVDSQVTMMFWYRQQPGQSLTLIATANQGSEATYESGFVIDKFPISRPNLTFSTLTVSNMSPEDSSIYLCSVVDRRYTEAFFGQGTRLTVV.

This clonotype has at least ten counts. V is TRBV7-9 and J is TRBJ2-7, with 7 bases that match TRBD1. Germline lookup yields CDR1 SEHNR and CDR2 FQNEAQ (reference sequence). The CDR3 length is 15 residues. V was clipped by 1 base and J by 8 bases; unmatched bases: 11. The CDR3 DNA reads TGTGCCAGCAGCTTAGGGGGGACAGAGGCCTTCAAGCAGTACTTC. Amino acid sequence: CASSLGGTEAFKQYF.

The chain carries TRBV12-3 or TRBV12-4 and TRBJ2-3; 9 nucleotides match TRBD2. The CDR3 totals 15 residues. J gave up 4 bases and V 4 bases, and 6 bases lay outside the gene matches. CDR3 bases: TGTGCCAGCAGTTCGTATAGCGGGAGCGCAGATACGCAGTATTTT. Encoded protein: CASSSYSGSADTQYF.

Many counts were recorded for this clonotype. This rearrangement joins TRBV29-1 to TRBJ2-2; the match to TRBD1 covers 9 bases. CDR3 length: 14 residues. Germline V lookup: CDR1 SQVTM, CDR2 ANQGSEA. V gave up 5 bases and J gave up 2 bases; unmatched junction bases: 3. In DNA, the CDR3 is TGCAGCGTTAGGACAGGGGCCAACACCGGGGAGCTGTTTTTT. Translated, it gives CSVRTGANTGELFF.

The chain employs TRBV5-1 and TRBJ2-1, with 10 bases matching TRBD1. Germline CDR1 is SGHRS and CDR2 is YFSETQ. J lost 5 bases, V lost 3 bases, and 8 bases had no gene match. The CDR3 sequence is 16 residues long. The CDR3 reads CASSSYGQGGNNEQFF. The CDR3 DNA reads as TGCGCCAGCAGCTCCTACGGACAGGGGGGGAACAATGAGCAGTTCTTC.

V usage is TRBV29-1 and J usage is TRBJ2-1, with D maybe TRBD1 (6 bases). The V end lost 3 bases, the J end lost 7 bases, and 16 bases lay between the germline ends. Germline V gene data show CDR1 as SQVTM and CDR2 as ANQGSEA. CDR3 length: 14 residues. CDR3 DNA: TGCAGCGTTGATGGACCGGGACACGAGAATGAGCAGTTCTTC. Amino acids: CSVDGPGHENEQFF.

This clonotype has more than one count but fewer than ten. The chain combines TRBV4-2 with TRBJ2-5, with TRBD2 matching 10 bases. Trimming cost V 0 bases and J 2 bases; bases outside gene matches: 6. CDR1 and CDR2 (germline): LGHNA, YNFKEQ. The CDR3 totals 17 residues. This CDR3 reads CASSQDLGLAEQETQYF. CDR3 DNA: TGTGCCAGCAGCCAAGATCTTGGACTAGCGGAACAAGAGACCCAGTACTTC.

Concerning this clonotype: A much more abundant neighbour one base away suggests this may be a read error. Likely a read error: the CDR3 ends without its conserved phenylalanine or tryptophan. The rearrangement uses TRBV5-5 and TRBJ1-1, with TRBD1 matching 8 bases. The germline gives CDR1 SGHKS, CDR2 YYEKEE (reference sequence). CDR3 length: 16 amino acids. V gave up 0 bases and J gave up 0 bases; unmatched junction bases: 4. CDR3: CASSLVRGPMNTEAFL. Here the CDR3 DNA reads TGTGCCAGCAGCTTGGTCAGGGGGCCCATGAACACTGAAGCTTTCCTT.

The table lists this clonotype with a few counts. V usage is TRBV11-2 and J usage is TRBJ2-5; D is undetermined. Trimming removed 1 base at V and 0 bases at J, with 9 bases between. From germline, CDR1 is SGHAT and CDR2 FQNNGV. The CDR3 contains 15 residues. The CDR3: CASSLGVNDQETQYF. The CDR3 region has the DNA TGTGCCAGCAGCTTAGGGGTAAACGACCAAGAGACCCAGTACTTC.

At least ten counts were recorded for this clonotype. This chain connects TRBV5-1 to TRBJ1-1; tentative D call: TRBD1 (6 bases). V gave up 4 bases and J gave up 3 bases, with 10 bases separating them. This CDR3 has 13 amino acids. Germline values: CDR1 SGHRS, CDR2 YFSETQ. The CDR3 DNA reads as TGCGCCAGCAGCCGGACAGCTCACACTGAAGCTTTCTTT. Protein: CASSRTAHTEAFF.